This T cell receptor beta chain was sequenced for a study of CD8 T cells in ankylosing spondylitis. General study findings and limits: Roughly eight highly homologous variants made up a TCR beta motif that seemed to typify ankylosing spondylitis blood.

The CDR3 is 12 residues long. With 2 bases removed from V and 5 bases from J, the gap between germline ends came to 9 bases. Germline CDR1 is SQVTM and CDR2 is ANQGSEA. TCRdb reprocessed the 5' RACE reads via MiXCR and lists one record per CDR3 protein. Here the sample spans about 700,000 distinct CDR3 sequences, roughly 19% being singletons. About this clonotype: Its antigen remains unknown.

V is TRBV29-1 and J is TRBJ1-1, with D unresolved. What was sequenced was blood, either unsorted or a sorted T cell fraction (not recorded which). This receptor was taken from a male donor with ankylosing spondylitis. CDR3 loop: CSVESRTTEAFF. CDR3 nucleotide sequence: TGCAGCGTTGAATCCAGGACGACTGAAGCTTTCTTT.